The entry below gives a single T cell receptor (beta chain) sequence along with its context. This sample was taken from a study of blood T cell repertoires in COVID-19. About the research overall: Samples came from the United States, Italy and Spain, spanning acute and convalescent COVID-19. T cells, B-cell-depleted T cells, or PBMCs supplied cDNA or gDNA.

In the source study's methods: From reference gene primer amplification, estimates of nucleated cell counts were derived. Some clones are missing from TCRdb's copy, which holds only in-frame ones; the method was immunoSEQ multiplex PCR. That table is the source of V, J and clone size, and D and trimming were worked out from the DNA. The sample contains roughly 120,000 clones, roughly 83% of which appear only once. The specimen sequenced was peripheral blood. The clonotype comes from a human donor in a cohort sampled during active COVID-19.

The CDR3 here is CASSPDRFTQPQHF. CDR3 in DNA: TGTGCCAGCAGCCCGGACAGGTTTACGCAGCCCCAGCATTTT. The V gene is TRBV2, the J gene TRBJ1-5; TRBD1 matches at 7 bases. The J segment lost 7 bases and the V segment lost 6 bases, leaving 9 bases of the junction unmatched. The CDR3 runs 14 residues. The germline CDR1 and CDR2 sequences are SNHLY and FYNNEI.